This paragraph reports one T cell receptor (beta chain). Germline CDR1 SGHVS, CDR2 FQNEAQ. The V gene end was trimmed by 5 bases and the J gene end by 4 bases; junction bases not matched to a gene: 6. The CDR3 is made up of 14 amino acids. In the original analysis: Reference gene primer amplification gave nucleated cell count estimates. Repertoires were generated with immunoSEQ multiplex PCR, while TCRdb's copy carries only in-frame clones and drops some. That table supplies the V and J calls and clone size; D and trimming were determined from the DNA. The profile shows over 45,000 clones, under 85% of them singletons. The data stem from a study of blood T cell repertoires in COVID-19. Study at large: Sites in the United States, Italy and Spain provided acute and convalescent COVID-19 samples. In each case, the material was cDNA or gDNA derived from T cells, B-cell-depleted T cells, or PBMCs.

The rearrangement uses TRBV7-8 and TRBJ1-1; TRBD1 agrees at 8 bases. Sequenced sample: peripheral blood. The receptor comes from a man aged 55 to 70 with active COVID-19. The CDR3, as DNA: TGTGCCAGCAGCGTAATAACAGGGGGCACTGAAGCTTTCTTT. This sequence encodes CASSVITGGTEAFF. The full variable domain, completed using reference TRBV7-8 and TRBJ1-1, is GAGVSQSPRYKVAKRGQDVALRCDPISGHVSLFWYQQALGQGPEFLTYFQNEAQLDKSGLPSDRFFAERPEGSVSTLKIQRTQQEDSAVYLCASSVITGGTEAFFGQGTRLTVV.